One sample yielded the 21 T cell receptor beta chains listed below, sequenced in a study of blood T cell repertoires in COVID-19. Using immunoSEQ multiplex PCR, the repertoire was profiled, and TCRdb retains in-frame clones only, with some absent. The table shows about 54,000 clones, with approximately 82% occurring only once. Specimen: peripheral blood. These TCRs come from a human donor in a cohort sampled during active COVID-19.

The DNA for the CDR3 is TGCGCCAGCAGCGACGGGGAGGGTAGCTACAATGAGCAGTTCTTC. Translated: CASSDGEGSYNEQFF. The chain combines TRBV10-1 with TRBJ2-1; TRBD2 aligns across 7 bases. Germline CDR1 is WNHNN and CDR2 is SYGVQD (reference sequence). V lost 6 bases to trimming and J lost 3 bases; unmatched junction nucleotides: 8. This CDR3 has 15 residues.

V gene TRBV2 combines with J gene TRBJ2-3; D call uncertain. Germline CDR1 reads SNHLY; CDR2 reads FYNNEI. V was clipped by 2 bases and J by 4 bases, with 7 bases between them. The CDR3 is made up of 13 amino acids. The CDR3 protein is CASSELGSDTQYF. The CDR3 DNA reads as TGTGCCAGCAGTGAACTCGGGTCAGATACGCAGTATTTT.

This clone was counted once. V gene TRBV29-1 combines with J gene TRBJ1-2; TRBD1 matches at 7 bases. Trimming at V came to 4 bases and at J to 8 bases, leaving 4 bases not matched to a gene. The CDR3 totals 11 residues. Germline CDR1 is SQVTM and CDR2 is ANQGSEA. The CDR3 sequence: CSVGQGTGYTF. The CDR3 nucleotides read TGCAGCGTTGGACAGGGCACAGGCTACACCTTC.

The gene calls are TRBV4-3 and TRBJ2-7; D perhaps matches TRBD1 (6 bases). Trimming removed 0 bases from V and 0 bases from J, with 9 bases in between. The length of the CDR3 is 15 residues. The V gene's germline CDR1 is LGHNA and CDR2 YSLEER. The CDR3 sequence is CASSQEPRGSYEQYF. The CDR3 DNA follows: TGCGCCAGCAGCCAAGAACCCAGGGGCTCCTACGAGCAGTACTTC.

The rearrangement uses TRBV5-6 and TRBJ1-2; D gene unclear. Trimming shortened V by 4 bases and J by 2 bases, and 12 bases separated the two germline ends. The CDR3 runs 14 residues. The germline gives CDR1 SGHDT, CDR2 YYEEEE. The CDR3 loop reads CASSLPDGNYGYTF. Here the CDR3 DNA reads TGTGCCAGCAGCCTTCCCGACGGGAACTATGGCTACACCTTC.

This clone was recorded only once. The chain has TRBV6-5 and TRBJ1-1; TRBD1 is a possible D gene (6 bases). The length of the CDR3 is 11 residues. Germline V gene lookup returns CDR1 MNHEY and CDR2 SVGAGI. Between the trimmed V and J ends, which lost 11 bases and 5 bases, there was a span of 12 bases. CDR3 in DNA: TGTGCCTCACAGGGCGCAACTGAAGCTTTCTTT. Its translation is CASQGATEAFF.

The chain carries TRBV2 and TRBJ2-2; a weak D match, TRBD1 (6 bases). CDR1 is SNHLY, CDR2 FYNNEI, per germline. V was cut by 5 bases and J by 9 bases, with 10 bases left in between. CDR3 length: 12 amino acids. The DNA for the CDR3 is TGTGCCAGCAGTTGGACAGTCAGGGAGCTGTTTTTT. Its protein product is CASSWTVRELFF.

The chain uses TRBV11-2 and TRBJ2-7, with D possibly being TRBD1 (5 bases). CDR1 is SGHAT, CDR2 FQNNGV, per germline. This CDR3 has 15 amino acids. V was pared by 2 bases and J by 0 bases, with 11 bases between. CDR3 amino acids: CASSLRGISSYEQYF. The DNA for the CDR3 is TGTGCCAGCAGCTTAAGGGGAATTAGCTCCTACGAGCAGTACTTC.

This clone was recorded only once. The gene calls are TRBV29-1 and TRBJ2-7; a possible D gene is TRBD1 (6 bases). Trimming removed 0 bases from V and 3 bases from J, with 9 bases in between. CDR1 is SQVTM and CDR2 is ANQGSEA in the germline V gene. The CDR3 has 13 residues. Here the CDR3 DNA reads TGCAGCGTTGAAGAACAGGGACACTACGAGCAGTACTTC. Translation: CSVEEQGHYEQYF.

The V call is TRBV4-3, the J call TRBJ1-2; D gene ambiguous. Germline CDR1 reads LGHNA; CDR2 reads YSLEER. The CDR3 covers 12 residues. The ends were cut back, 1 base at V and 6 bases at J, with 6 bases in the middle. The CDR3: CASSQVGDGYTF. The DNA of the CDR3 is TGCGCCAGCAGCCAAGTCGGGGATGGCTACACCTTC.

The chain recombines TRBV5-1 with TRBJ1-2, with TRBD1 identical over 7 bases. The CDR3 length is 16 residues. CDR1 and CDR2 (germline): SGHRS, YFSETQ. V lost 4 bases to trimming and J lost 1 base; unmatched junction nucleotides: 10. CDR3 protein: CASSRTRDSVNYGYTF. In DNA, the CDR3 is TGCGCCAGCAGCCGAACACGGGACAGCGTTAACTATGGCTACACCTTC.

V and J are TRBV11-2 and TRBJ2-2; 7 nucleotides agree with TRBD1. The germline gives CDR1 SGHAT, CDR2 FQNNGV. The J segment lost 4 bases and the V segment lost 6 bases, leaving 8 bases of the junction unmatched. CDR3 size: 15 residues. CDR3 residues: CASSDRVYSTGELFF. For the CDR3, the DNA is TGTGCCAGCAGTGACAGGGTATATTCCACCGGGGAGCTGTTTTTT.

The V call is TRBV7-3, the J call TRBJ2-1, with TRBD2 identical over 8 bases. CDR3 length: 14 residues. J was trimmed by 7 bases and V by 5 bases; bases with no gene match: 7. Germline V gene sequence: CDR1 SGHTA, CDR2 FQGTGA. This CDR3 reads CASSREGLWNEQFF. The CDR3 nucleotides read TGTGCCAGCAGCCGGGAGGGTTTGTGGAATGAGCAGTTCTTC. The complete variable domain, with remaining parts taken from reference TRBV7-3 and TRBJ2-1, reads GAGVSQTPSNKVTEKGKYVELRCDPISGHTALYWYRQSLGQGPEFLIYFQGTGAADDSGLPNDRFFAVRPEGSVSTLKIQRTERGDSAVYLCASSREGLWNEQFFGPGTRLTVL.

The J gene is TRBJ2-1, the V gene TRBV10-3; a weak D match, TRBD1 (6 bases). Germline V gives CDR1 ENHRY, CDR2 SYGVKD. The ends were cut back, 6 bases at V and 0 bases at J, with 12 bases in the middle. The CDR3 loop spans 15 amino acids. CDR3 in amino acids: CAIRQTGHSYNEQFF. CDR3 sequence (DNA): TGTGCCATCAGACAGACAGGACACTCCTACAATGAGCAGTTCTTC.

The rearrangement links TRBV6-1 to TRBJ2-2; perhaps TRBD1 as D (6 bases). Trimming took 3 bases from V and 8 from J, leaving 13 bases between them. Germline values: CDR1 MNHNS, CDR2 SASEGT. The CDR3 has 14 amino acids. In DNA, the CDR3 is TGTGCCAGCAGTGACGGGACACGGAGGGGGGAGCTGTTTTTT. Amino acids: CASSDGTRRGELFF.

The chain couples TRBV6-6 to TRBJ1-2, with D perhaps matching TRBD1 (6 bases). The CDR3 consists of 14 residues. V lost 6 bases and J lost 4, with 15 bases in between. CDR1 and CDR2 (germline): MNHNY, SVGAGI (reference sequence). CDR3 DNA sequence: TGTGCCAGCAGGCCAAACAGGGACGGCTATGGCTACACCTTC. It is translated as CASRPNRDGYGYTF.

This clone was detected only once. V is TRBV5-4 and J is TRBJ1-1; TRBD1 is a possible D gene (6 bases). The CDR3 sequence is 13 residues long. Trimming took off 9 bases at V and 0 bases at J, with 12 bases between the two ends. Germline V gives CDR1 SGHNT, CDR2 YYREEE (reference sequence). The CDR3 nucleotides read TGTGCCAACCACAGGGATATGAACACTGAAGCTTTCTTT. Translation gives CANHRDMNTEAFF.

CDR3 sequence: CASSLRTANYGYTF. The CDR3 DNA sequence: TGTGCCAGCAGTCTAAGGACAGCTAACTATGGCTACACCTTC. The chain couples TRBV28 to TRBJ1-2, with D perhaps matching TRBD1 (6 bases). Germline CDR1 MDHEN, CDR2 SYDVKM. The CDR3 totals 14 residues. Trimming cost V 5 bases and J 0 bases, with 10 bases left between them.

This chain joins TRBV28 and TRBJ2-7; D call uncertain. V dropped 2 bases and J dropped 6 bases, with 17 bases sitting between them. Germline V gene data show CDR1 as MDHEN and CDR2 as SYDVKM. The CDR3 runs to 15 residues. The CDR3 DNA reads as TGTGCCAGCAGTTTAATCGTTCCGTCCCTAGGCGAGCAGTACTTC. Protein sequence: CASSLIVPSLGEQYF. Full variable domain (remainder filled in from reference TRBV28 and TRBJ2-7): DVKVTQSSRYLVKRTGEKVFLECVQDMDHENMFWYRQDPGLGLRLIYFSYDVKMKEKGDIPEGYSVSREKKERFSLILESASTNQTSMYLCASSLIVPSLGEQYFGPGTRLTVT.

The chain couples TRBV10-2 to TRBJ2-3, with 7 nucleotides matching TRBD1. CDR1 and CDR2 (germline): WSHSY, SAAADI. The J segment lost 6 bases and the V segment lost 8 bases, leaving 5 bases of the junction unmatched. This CDR3 contains 12 residues. The CDR3 bases are TGCGCCAGCGGGTTCAGGGGGGATACGCAGTATTTT. Its protein product is CASGFRGDTQYF.

This chain uses TRBV7-2 with TRBJ2-7; D gene uncertain. Germline values: CDR1 SGHTA, CDR2 FQGNSA. V was shortened by 1 base and J by 6 bases, with 7 bases between the two germline ends. The CDR3 sequence is 12 residues long. The CDR3: CASSLERSEQYF. Written as DNA, the CDR3 is TGTGCCAGCAGCTTAGAGCGAAGCGAGCAGTACTTC.